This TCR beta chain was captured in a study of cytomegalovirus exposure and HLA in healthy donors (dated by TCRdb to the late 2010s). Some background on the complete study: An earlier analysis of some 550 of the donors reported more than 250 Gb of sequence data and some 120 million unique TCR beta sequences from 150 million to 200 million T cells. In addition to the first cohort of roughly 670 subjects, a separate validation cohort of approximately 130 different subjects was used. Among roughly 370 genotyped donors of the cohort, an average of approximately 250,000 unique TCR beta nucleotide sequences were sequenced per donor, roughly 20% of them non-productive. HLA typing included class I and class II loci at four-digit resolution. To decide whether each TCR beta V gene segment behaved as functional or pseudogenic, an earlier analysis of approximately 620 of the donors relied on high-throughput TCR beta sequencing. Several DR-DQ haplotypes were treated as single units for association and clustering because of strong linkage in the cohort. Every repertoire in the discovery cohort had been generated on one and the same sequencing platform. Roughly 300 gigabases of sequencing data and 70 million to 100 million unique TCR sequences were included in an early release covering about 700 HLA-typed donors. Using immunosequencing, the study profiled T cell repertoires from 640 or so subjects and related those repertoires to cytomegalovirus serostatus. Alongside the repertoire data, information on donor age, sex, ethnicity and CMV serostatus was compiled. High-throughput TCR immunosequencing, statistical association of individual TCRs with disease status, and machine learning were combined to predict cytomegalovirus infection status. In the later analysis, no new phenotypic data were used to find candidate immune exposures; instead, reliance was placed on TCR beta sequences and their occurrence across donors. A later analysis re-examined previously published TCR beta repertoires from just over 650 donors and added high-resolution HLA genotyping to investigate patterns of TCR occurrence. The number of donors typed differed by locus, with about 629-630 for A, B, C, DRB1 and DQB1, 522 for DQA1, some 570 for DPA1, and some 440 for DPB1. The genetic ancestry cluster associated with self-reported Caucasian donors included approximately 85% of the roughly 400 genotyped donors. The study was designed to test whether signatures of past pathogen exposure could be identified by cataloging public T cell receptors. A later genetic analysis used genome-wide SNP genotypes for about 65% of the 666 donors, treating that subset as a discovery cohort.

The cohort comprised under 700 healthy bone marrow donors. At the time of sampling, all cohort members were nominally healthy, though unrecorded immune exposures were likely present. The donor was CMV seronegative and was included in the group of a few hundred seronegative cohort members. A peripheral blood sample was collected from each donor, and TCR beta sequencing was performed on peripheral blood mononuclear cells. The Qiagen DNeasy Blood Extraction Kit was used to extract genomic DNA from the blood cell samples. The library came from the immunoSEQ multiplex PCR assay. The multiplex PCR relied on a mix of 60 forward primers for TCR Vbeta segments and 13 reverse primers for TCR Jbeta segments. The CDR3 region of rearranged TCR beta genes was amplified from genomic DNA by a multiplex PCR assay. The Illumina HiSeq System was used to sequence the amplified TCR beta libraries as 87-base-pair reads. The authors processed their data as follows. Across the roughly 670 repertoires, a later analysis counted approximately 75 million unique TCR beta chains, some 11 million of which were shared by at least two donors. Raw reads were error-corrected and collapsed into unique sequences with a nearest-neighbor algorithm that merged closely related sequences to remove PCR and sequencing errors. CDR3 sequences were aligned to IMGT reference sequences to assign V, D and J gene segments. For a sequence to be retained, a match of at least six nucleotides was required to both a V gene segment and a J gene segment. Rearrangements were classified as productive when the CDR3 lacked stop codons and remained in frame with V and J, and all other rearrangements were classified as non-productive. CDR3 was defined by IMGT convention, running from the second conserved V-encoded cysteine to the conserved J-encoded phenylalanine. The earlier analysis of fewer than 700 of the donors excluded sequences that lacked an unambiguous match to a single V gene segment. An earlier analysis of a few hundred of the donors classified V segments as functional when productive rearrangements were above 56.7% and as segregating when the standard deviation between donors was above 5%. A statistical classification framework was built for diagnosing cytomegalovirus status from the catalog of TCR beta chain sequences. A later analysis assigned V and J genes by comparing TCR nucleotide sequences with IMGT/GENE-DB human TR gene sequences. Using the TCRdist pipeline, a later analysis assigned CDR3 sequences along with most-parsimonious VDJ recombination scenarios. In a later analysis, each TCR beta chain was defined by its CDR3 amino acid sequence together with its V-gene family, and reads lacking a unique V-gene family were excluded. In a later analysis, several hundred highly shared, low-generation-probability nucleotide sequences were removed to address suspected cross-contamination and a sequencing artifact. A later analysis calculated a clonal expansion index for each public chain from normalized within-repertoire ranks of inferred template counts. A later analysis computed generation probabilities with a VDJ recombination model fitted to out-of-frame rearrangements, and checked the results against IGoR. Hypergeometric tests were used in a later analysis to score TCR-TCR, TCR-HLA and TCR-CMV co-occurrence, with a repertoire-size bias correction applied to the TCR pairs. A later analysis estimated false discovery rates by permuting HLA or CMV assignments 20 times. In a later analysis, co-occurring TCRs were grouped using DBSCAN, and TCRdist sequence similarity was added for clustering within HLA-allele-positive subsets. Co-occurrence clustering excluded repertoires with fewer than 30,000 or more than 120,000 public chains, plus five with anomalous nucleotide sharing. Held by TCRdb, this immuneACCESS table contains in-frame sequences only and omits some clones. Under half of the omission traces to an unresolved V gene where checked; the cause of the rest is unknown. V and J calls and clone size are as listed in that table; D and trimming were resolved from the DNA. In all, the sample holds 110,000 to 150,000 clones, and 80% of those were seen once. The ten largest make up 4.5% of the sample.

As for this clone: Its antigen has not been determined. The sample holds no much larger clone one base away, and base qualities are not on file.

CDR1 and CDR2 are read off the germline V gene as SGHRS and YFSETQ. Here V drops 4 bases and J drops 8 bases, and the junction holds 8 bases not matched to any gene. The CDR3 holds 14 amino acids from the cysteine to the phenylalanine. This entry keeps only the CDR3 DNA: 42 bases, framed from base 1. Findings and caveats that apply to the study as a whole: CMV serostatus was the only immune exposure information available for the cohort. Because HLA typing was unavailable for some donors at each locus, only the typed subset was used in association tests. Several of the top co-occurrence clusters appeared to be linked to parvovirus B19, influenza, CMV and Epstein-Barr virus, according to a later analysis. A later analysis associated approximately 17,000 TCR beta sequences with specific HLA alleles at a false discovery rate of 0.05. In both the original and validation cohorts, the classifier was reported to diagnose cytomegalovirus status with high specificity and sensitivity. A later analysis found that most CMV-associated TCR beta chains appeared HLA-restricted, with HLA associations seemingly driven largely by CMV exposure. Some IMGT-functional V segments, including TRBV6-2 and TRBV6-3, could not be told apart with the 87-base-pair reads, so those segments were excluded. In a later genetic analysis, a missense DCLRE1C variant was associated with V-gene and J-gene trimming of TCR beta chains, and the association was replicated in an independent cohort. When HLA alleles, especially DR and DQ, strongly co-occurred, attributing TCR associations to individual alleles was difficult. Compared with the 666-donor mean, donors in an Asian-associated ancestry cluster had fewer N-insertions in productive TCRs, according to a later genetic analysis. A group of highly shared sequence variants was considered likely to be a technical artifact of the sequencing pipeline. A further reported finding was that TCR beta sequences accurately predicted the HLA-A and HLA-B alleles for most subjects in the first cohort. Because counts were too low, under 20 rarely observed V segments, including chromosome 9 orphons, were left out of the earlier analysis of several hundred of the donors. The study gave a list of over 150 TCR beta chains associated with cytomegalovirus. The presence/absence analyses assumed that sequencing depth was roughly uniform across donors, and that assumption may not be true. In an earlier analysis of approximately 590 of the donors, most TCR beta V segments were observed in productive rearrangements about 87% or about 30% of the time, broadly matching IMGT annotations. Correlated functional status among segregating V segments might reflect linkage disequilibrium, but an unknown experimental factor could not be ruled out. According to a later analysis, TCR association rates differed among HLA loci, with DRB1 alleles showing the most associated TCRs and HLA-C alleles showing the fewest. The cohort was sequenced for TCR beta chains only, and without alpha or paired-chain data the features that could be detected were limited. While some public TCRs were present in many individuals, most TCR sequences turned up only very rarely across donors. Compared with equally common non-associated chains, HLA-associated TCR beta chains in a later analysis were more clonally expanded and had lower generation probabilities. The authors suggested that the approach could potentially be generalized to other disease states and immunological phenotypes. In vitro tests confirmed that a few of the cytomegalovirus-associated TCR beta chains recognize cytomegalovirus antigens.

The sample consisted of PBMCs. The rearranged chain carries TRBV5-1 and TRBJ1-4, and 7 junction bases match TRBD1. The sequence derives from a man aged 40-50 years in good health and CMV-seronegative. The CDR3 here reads CASSPQGKGEKLFF. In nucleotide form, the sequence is TGCGCCAGCAGCCCACAGGGGAAGGGGGAAAAACTGTTTTTT. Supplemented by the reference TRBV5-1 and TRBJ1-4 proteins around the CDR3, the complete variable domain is KAGVTQTPRYLIKTRGQQVTLSCSPISGHRSVSWYQQTPGQGLQFLFEYFSETQRNKGNFPGRFSGRQFSNSRSEMNVSTLELGDSALYLCASSPQGKGEKLFFGSGTQLSVL.